This T cell receptor (beta chain) comes out of a study of vaccination effects on CD4 cells after COVID-19. When ten to eleven days of culture had elapsed, CD4+ T cells were isolated. Each participant was administered two doses of either the BNT162b2 or the mRNA-1273 vaccine. Libraries were prepared by immunoSEQ multiplex PCR; TCRdb keeps only in-frame clonotypes and omits some of them. The data contain tens of thousands of clones, more than 60% of them singletons. V lost 1 base, J lost 8 bases, and 14 bases lay in between. The CDR3 length is 14 residues. In germline, CDR1 is MNHNS, CDR2 SASEGT. This clone came up a few times. The antigen remains unidentified.

The source was CD4+ T cells from PBMCs cultured without peptide, collected after COVID-19 vaccination. The TCR originated in a human donor who received a COVID-19 vaccine. J is TRBJ1-2 and V is TRBV6-1; D gene unclear. The CDR3 spells CASSEVRRVEGYTF. The DNA for the CDR3 is TGTGCCAGCAGTGAAGTCCGACGTGTTGAGGGCTACACCTTC.